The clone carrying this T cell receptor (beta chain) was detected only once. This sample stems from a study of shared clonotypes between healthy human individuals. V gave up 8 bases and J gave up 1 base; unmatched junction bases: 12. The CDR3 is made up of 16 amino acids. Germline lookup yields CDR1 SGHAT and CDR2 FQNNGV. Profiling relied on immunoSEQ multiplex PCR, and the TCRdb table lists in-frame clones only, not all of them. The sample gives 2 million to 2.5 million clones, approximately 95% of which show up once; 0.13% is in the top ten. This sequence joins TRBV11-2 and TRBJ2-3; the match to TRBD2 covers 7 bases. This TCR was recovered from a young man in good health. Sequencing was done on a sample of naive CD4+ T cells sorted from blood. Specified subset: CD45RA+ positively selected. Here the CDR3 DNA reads TGTGCCAGCCCCCGCGGGAGCGATATTGGCACAGATACGCAGTATTTT. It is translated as CASPRGSDIGTDTQYF.